This T cell receptor beta chain was documented in a study of T-cell reconstitution after alpha-beta-depleted transplantation in children. Library preparation (for TCRbeta) was performed with unique molecular identifiers. TCRdb used MiXCR to reprocess the PCR reads, holding one entry per CDR3 protein. The sample lists roughly 590,000 distinct CDR3 sequences; roughly 15% were seen once. With V trimmed by 6 bases and J by 7 bases, 5 bases remained unmatched. The CDR3 is 12 residues long. The sample holds many counts of this clonotype. The specimen was PBMCs from the stem cell graft donor, collected from the stem cell graft. The chain carries TRBV12-3 or TRBV12-4 and TRBJ1-1; TRBD1 matches at 7 bases. The clonotype was recovered from a human donor who donated a stem cell graft to a child with acute myeloid leukemia. The CDR3 here is CASRLQGLEAFF. DNA for the CDR3: TGTGCCAGCAGGCTACAGGGGCTTGAAGCTTTCTTT.